This T cell receptor (beta chain) originates from a study of healthy donors' naive CD4 and CD8 T cells. Germline CDR1 MNHNY, CDR2 SVGAGI (reference sequence). The V segment lost 8 bases and the J segment 5 bases; nucleotides outside the gene matches: 7. CDR3 length: 13 amino acids. A linear amplification protocol produced the TCR libraries from about 0.45 ug of total RNA. Original methodology: Sequencing covered under 85,000 rearranged alpha-chain transcripts across 5 healthy donors. TCRdb re-derived calls from the reads in MiXCR, one entry per CDR3 protein. For this entry, the V and J calls and clone size follow TCRdb and not the study's own pipeline. In the table there are 150,000 to 200,000 distinct CDR3 sequences, nearly 75% of which are singletons.

The receptor was derived from a pool of human donors in good health; the sample pools cells from several healthy donors. The chain recombines TRBV6-6 with TRBJ1-1; TRBD1 matches 8 bases. The sequencing sample was made of naive CD4+ and CD8+ T cells sorted from blood, pooled from several donors. As DNA, the CDR3 is TGTGCCAGCCTGAGGACAGGGCAAACTGAAGCTTTCTTT. Its translation is CASLRTGQTEAFF.